This T cell receptor (beta chain) is from a study of blood T cell repertoires in COVID-19. Method: immunoSEQ multiplex PCR; TCRdb's copy keeps in-frame clones and lacks some. The sample contains around 57,000 clones, roughly 80% of which appear only once. V lost 6 bases and J lost 7, with 12 bases in between. The CDR3 spans 13 residues. Germline V CDR1 and CDR2: KGHSH, LQKENI. The chain combines TRBV18 with TRBJ1-4; a possible D gene is TRBD1 (6 bases). This receptor was taken from a woman in her sixties or seventies with acute or convalescent COVID-19. Specimen: peripheral blood. The CDR3 region has the DNA TGTGCCAGCTCGCTTTCAGGGGTTGAAAAACTGTTTTTT. It specifies CASSLSGVEKLFF.